The rows below give T cell receptor beta chains drawn from one sample of a study of T cells in localized non-small cell lung cancer. Only in-frame clones appear in the TCRdb table, and some are missing; sequencing was by immunoSEQ multiplex PCR. The sample holds around 26,000 clones, under 95% seen once. The sequences come from peripheral blood, collected before any cancer treatment. All receptors derive from a female donor older than 55 with stage II squamous cell lung carcinoma. CDR3s include the opening cysteine and the closing phenylalanine or tryptophan. D genes are given only for firm matches. A clone size is listed for some rows: how often the clone was seen (once, few, many), or a class if it is expanded.

CDR3 DNA: TGTGCCAGCAGCGTAGGGACAGGTATTTACGAGCAGTACTTC
CDR3 protein: CASSVGTGIYEQYF
J gene: TRBJ2-7
V gene: TRBV9
clone size: .
D gene: TRBD1

CDR3 DNA: TGTGCCCAAGGCGGTCTCTACGAGCAGTACTTC
CDR3 protein: CAQGGLYEQYF
J gene: TRBJ2-7
V gene: TRBV21-1
clone size: .
D gene: .

CDR3 DNA: TGTGCCAGTAGTAAGACAGTTAACTATGGCTACACCTTC
CDR3 protein: CASSKTVNYGYTF
J gene: TRBJ1-2
V gene: TRBV19
clone size: .
D gene: .

CDR3 DNA: TGTGCCAGCAGCCCAAGGACAGGGAATGGCTACACCTTC
CDR3 protein: CASSPRTGNGYTF
J gene: TRBJ1-2
V gene: TRBV5-6
clone size: once
D gene: TRBD1

CDR3 DNA: TGTGCCAGCAGCCCAGGGAGGCTAGCACTCTACACAGATACGCAGTATTTT
CDR3 protein: CASSPGRLALYTDTQYF
J gene: TRBJ2-3
V gene: TRBV11-2
clone size: .
D gene: .

CDR3 DNA: TGCGCCAGCAGCCCGGACAGCGGAGACATTCAGTACTTC
CDR3 protein: CASSPDSGDIQYF
J gene: TRBJ2-4
V gene: TRBV4-3
clone size: .
D gene: .

CDR3 DNA: TGTGCCAGCTCACCAGGGACAGGGGGGATCACAGATACGCAGTATTTT
CDR3 protein: CASSPGTGGITDTQYF
J gene: TRBJ2-3
V gene: TRBV18
clone size: .
D gene: TRBD1

CDR3 DNA: TGTGCCAGCAGTCTCGGGACTAGCGGTACAGATACGCAGTATTTT
CDR3 protein: CASSLGTSGTDTQYF
J gene: TRBJ2-3
V gene: TRBV2
clone size: .
D gene: TRBD2

CDR3 DNA: TGTGCCAGTAGTTTGGACAGGGCAGCCCCGCATGGCTACACCTTC
CDR3 protein: CASSLDRAAPHGYTF
J gene: TRBJ1-2
V gene: TRBV19
clone size: once
D gene: TRBD1

CDR3 DNA: TGTGCCAGCCAGCCTCCATCCTGGTACGAGCAGTACTTC
CDR3 protein: CASQPPSWYEQYF
J gene: TRBJ2-7
V gene: TRBV28
clone size: .
D gene: .

CDR3 DNA: TGTGCCAGCAGCTTCGGGGGTTATGGCTACACCTTC
CDR3 protein: CASSFGGYGYTF
J gene: TRBJ1-2
V gene: TRBV7-2
clone size: .
D gene: .

CDR3 DNA: TGCGCTACGGGACGGTCCAGCGGGAGTGGGGGCACAGATACGCAGTATTTT
CDR3 protein: CATGRSSGSGGTDTQYF
J gene: TRBJ2-3
V gene: TRBV5-1
clone size: .
D gene: TRBD2

CDR3 DNA: TGTGCCAGTAGTCCCCAAGGCAGCCAGGGGAATGAGCAGTTCTTC
CDR3 protein: CASSPQGSQGNEQFF
J gene: TRBJ2-1
V gene: TRBV19
clone size: .
D gene: .

CDR3 DNA: TGTGCCAGCAGCTTAGCGGAGGGAGCACCCCTCCACTTT
CDR3 protein: CASSLAEGAPLHF
J gene: TRBJ1-6
V gene: TRBV13
clone size: .
D gene: .

CDR3 DNA: TGTGCCAGCAGTTACTCGGGGGTCGAGCAGTACTTC
CDR3 protein: CASSYSGVEQYF
J gene: TRBJ2-7
V gene: TRBV6-6
clone size: .
D gene: .

CDR3 DNA: TGTGCCAGCAGTCCGACTCGGGACCCCCCTTACGAGCAGTACTTC
CDR3 protein: CASSPTRDPPYEQYF
J gene: TRBJ2-7
V gene: TRBV6-5
clone size: .
D gene: .

CDR3 DNA: TGTGCCAGCACCCTAGGAGGGAGTCCAACTAATGAAAAACTGTTTTTT
CDR3 protein: CASTLGGSPTNEKLFF
J gene: TRBJ1-4
V gene: TRBV28
clone size: .
D gene: .

CDR3 DNA: TGTGCCAGCAGCTCGGATCCGGGACTAGCGGGCTACGAGCAGTACTTC
CDR3 protein: CASSSDPGLAGYEQYF
J gene: TRBJ2-7
V gene: TRBV5-4
clone size: .
D gene: TRBD2

CDR3 DNA: TGTGCCAGCAGTTACAAGCCCGGGACAGGGGATTTCTACGAGCAGTACTTC
CDR3 protein: CASSYKPGTGDFYEQYF
J gene: TRBJ2-7
V gene: TRBV11-1
clone size: .
D gene: TRBD1

CDR3 DNA: TGCGCCAGCAGCTCCCTAGGAGCCTCCCCAGGGGCCCAGTACTTC
CDR3 protein: CASSSLGASPGAQYF
J gene: TRBJ2-5
V gene: TRBV5-1
clone size: .
D gene: .

CDR3 DNA: TGTGCCAGCAGTGGGGGTACTCAAGAGACCCAGTACTTC
CDR3 protein: CASSGGTQETQYF
J gene: TRBJ2-5
V gene: TRBV2
clone size: .
D gene: .

CDR3 DNA: TGTGCCAGCAGACTTCCAGGGGTGGGAACCGGGGAGCTGTTTTTT
CDR3 protein: CASRLPGVGTGELFF
J gene: TRBJ2-2
V gene: TRBV27
clone size: .
D gene: .

CDR3 DNA: TGTGCCAGCAGGAAGAATGAAAAACTGTTTTTT
CDR3 protein: CASRKNEKLFF
J gene: TRBJ1-4
V gene: TRBV6-6
clone size: .
D gene: .

CDR3 DNA: TGCGCCAGCCGATCAGATGGGGGCAGCTATGGCTACACCTTC
CDR3 protein: CASRSDGGSYGYTF
J gene: TRBJ1-2
V gene: TRBV4-1
clone size: .
D gene: .

CDR3 DNA: TGCAGCGTTGGACAGGGGTTCACTGAAGCTTTCTTT
CDR3 protein: CSVGQGFTEAFF
J gene: TRBJ1-1
V gene: TRBV29-1
clone size: once
D gene: TRBD1

CDR3 DNA: TGTGCCATCTCGCCCGGGGCCTCCAGCTATGGCTACACCTTC
CDR3 protein: CAISPGASSYGYTF
J gene: TRBJ1-2
V gene: TRBV10-3
clone size: .
D gene: .

CDR3 DNA: TGTGCCAGCAGGGGACTAGCCAAAAACATTCAGTACTTC
CDR3 protein: CASRGLAKNIQYF
J gene: TRBJ2-4
V gene: TRBV9
clone size: .
D gene: .